This is a list of T cell receptor beta chains from one sample in a study of blood T cell repertoires in COVID-19. Only in-frame clones appear in the TCRdb table, and some are missing; sequencing was by immunoSEQ multiplex PCR. The data contain roughly 160,000 clones, about 87% of them singletons. Sequencing used peripheral blood. Every receptor here comes from a man aged 55 to 70 with acute or convalescent COVID-19. Each CDR3 is given with its conserved first and last residue. The order of the fields is J gene, V gene, clone size, D gene, CDR3 protein, CDR3 DNA. The D gene is left open where the match is weak. Clone size is not always given. Where it is, it says once, few, many or a class for expanded clones.

j_call: TRBJ1-2
v_call: TRBV6-5
clone_size: -
d_call: -
cdr3_aa: CATVKPGEYGYTF
cdr3_nt: TGTGCCACCGTGAAGCCAGGGGAATATGGCTACACCTTC

j_call: TRBJ2-2
v_call: TRBV5-1
clone_size: few
d_call: TRBD2
cdr3_aa: CASSPGGGDTGELFF
cdr3_nt: TGCGCCAGCAGCCCAGGCGGGGGGGACACCGGGGAGCTGTTTTTT

j_call: TRBJ2-3
v_call: TRBV6-6
clone_size: -
d_call: -
cdr3_aa: CASSSQSQTDTQYF
cdr3_nt: TGTGCCAGCAGTTCCCAGTCTCAAACAGATACGCAGTATTTT

j_call: TRBJ2-1
v_call: TRBV14
clone_size: -
d_call: TRBD2
cdr3_aa: CASSQDVTSGASYNEQFF
cdr3_nt: TGTGCCAGCAGCCAAGATGTAACTAGCGGGGCAAGCTACAATGAGCAGTTCTTC

j_call: TRBJ1-1
v_call: TRBV6-5
clone_size: -
d_call: -
cdr3_aa: CASSFTRGNTEAFF
cdr3_nt: TGTGCCAGCAGTTTCACCAGGGGGAACACTGAAGCTTTCTTT

j_call: TRBJ2-3
v_call: TRBV19
clone_size: few
d_call: -
cdr3_aa: CASSAGLSTDTQYF
cdr3_nt: TGTGCCAGTAGTGCCGGACTGAGCACAGATACGCAGTATTTT

j_call: TRBJ1-1
v_call: TRBV20-1
clone_size: few
d_call: -
cdr3_aa: CSASTGGQLNTEAFF
cdr3_nt: TGCAGTGCTAGTACGGGGGGACAACTGAACACTGAAGCTTTCTTT

j_call: TRBJ1-2
v_call: TRBV9
clone_size: -
d_call: -
cdr3_aa: CASSPGMGYTF
cdr3_nt: TGTGCCAGCAGCCCCGGGATGGGCTACACCTTC

j_call: TRBJ1-2
v_call: TRBV7-3
clone_size: -
d_call: -
cdr3_aa: CASSPEGIDESGYTF
cdr3_nt: TGTGCCAGCAGCCCCGAGGGAATTGATGAGAGTGGCTACACCTTC

j_call: TRBJ1-2
v_call: TRBV19
clone_size: -
d_call: -
cdr3_aa: CASSTGQRNYGYTF
cdr3_nt: TGTGCCAGTAGTACCGGACAGAGGAACTATGGCTACACCTTC

j_call: TRBJ1-4
v_call: TRBV5-6
clone_size: -
d_call: -
cdr3_aa: CASSFTQGWKEKLFF
cdr3_nt: TGTGCCAGCAGCTTCACTCAGGGTTGGAAGGAAAAACTGTTTTTT

j_call: TRBJ2-3
v_call: TRBV5-8
clone_size: once
d_call: -
cdr3_aa: CASSAEGDTQYF
cdr3_nt: TGTGCCAGCAGCGCCGAGGGAGATACGCAGTATTTT

j_call: TRBJ2-1
v_call: TRBV9
clone_size: -
d_call: TRBD2
cdr3_aa: CASSVSGSDYNEQFF
cdr3_nt: TGTGCCAGCAGCGTTAGCGGGAGTGACTACAATGAGCAGTTCTTC

j_call: TRBJ2-2
v_call: TRBV5-1
clone_size: few
d_call: -
cdr3_aa: CASSFHRVAGELFF
cdr3_nt: TGCGCCAGCAGTTTTCACAGGGTCGCCGGGGAGCTGTTTTTT

j_call: TRBJ2-1
v_call: TRBV5-1
clone_size: -
d_call: -
cdr3_aa: CASSITGLTYNEQFF
cdr3_nt: TGCGCCAGCAGTATTACAGGGTTAACCTACAATGAGCAGTTCTTC

j_call: TRBJ2-7
v_call: TRBV12-3/TRBV12-4
clone_size: -
d_call: -
cdr3_aa: CASSPRGLYEQYF
cdr3_nt: TGTGCCAGCAGTCCCAGGGGCCTATACGAGCAGTACTTC

j_call: TRBJ1-4
v_call: TRBV7-9
clone_size: -
d_call: TRBD1
cdr3_aa: CASSSAGTGGEKLFF
cdr3_nt: TGTGCCAGCAGCTCAGCTGGGACAGGAGGCGAAAAACTGTTTTTT

j_call: TRBJ1-2
v_call: TRBV11-3
clone_size: -
d_call: -
cdr3_aa: CASSLIRDYGYTF
cdr3_nt: TGTGCCAGCAGCCTGATCAGGGACTATGGCTACACCTTC

j_call: TRBJ1-1
v_call: TRBV20-1
clone_size: -
d_call: TRBD1
cdr3_aa: CSASSGGNTEAFF
cdr3_nt: TGCAGTGCTAGTTCAGGGGGAAACACTGAAGCTTTCTTT

j_call: TRBJ1-6
v_call: TRBV5-1
clone_size: -
d_call: -
cdr3_aa: CASSLVYRKVPNSPLHF
cdr3_nt: TGCGCCAGCAGCTTGGTTTACAGAAAAGTTCCTAATTCACCCCTCCACTTT

j_call: TRBJ1-5
v_call: TRBV7-2
clone_size: -
d_call: -
cdr3_aa: CASSLRGYQPQHF
cdr3_nt: TGTGCCAGCAGCTTACGGGGTTACCAGCCCCAGCATTTT

j_call: TRBJ2-1
v_call: TRBV9
clone_size: -
d_call: TRBD2
cdr3_aa: CASSVPRGGERKNEQFF
cdr3_nt: TGTGCCAGCAGCGTCCCCCGGGGAGGGGAGAGAAAAAATGAGCAGTTCTTC